This T cell receptor beta chain was found in a study of T cell repertoires in ileal Crohn's disease. On the study more broadly: Patients had a median approximately 7.3-year disease duration, and about 40% were active smokers.

TCRdb keeps only in-frame clones here, not all; method: immunoSEQ multiplex PCR. The table records approximately 9,000 clones, roughly four fifths of them present only once. Points from the study as a whole: Compared with non-smokers, active smokers at surgery showed more clonal expansions. Compared with CD4 T cells, sorted CD8 cells carried more expanded clones.

With respect to this clone: What it binds is not known.

The CDR3 is 13 residues long. V gave up 3 bases and J gave up 5 bases, with 13 bases separating them. Germline V lookup: CDR1 SQVTM, CDR2 ANQGSEA. The sequenced sample was ileal tissue. This rearrangement joins TRBV29-1 to TRBJ1-2, with D possibly being TRBD1 (6 bases). The receptor was isolated from an adult with Crohn's disease. The CDR3 region has the DNA TGCAGCGTTGATCGGACAGATTTTTATGGCTACACCTTC. It yields the protein CSVDRTDFYGYTF.